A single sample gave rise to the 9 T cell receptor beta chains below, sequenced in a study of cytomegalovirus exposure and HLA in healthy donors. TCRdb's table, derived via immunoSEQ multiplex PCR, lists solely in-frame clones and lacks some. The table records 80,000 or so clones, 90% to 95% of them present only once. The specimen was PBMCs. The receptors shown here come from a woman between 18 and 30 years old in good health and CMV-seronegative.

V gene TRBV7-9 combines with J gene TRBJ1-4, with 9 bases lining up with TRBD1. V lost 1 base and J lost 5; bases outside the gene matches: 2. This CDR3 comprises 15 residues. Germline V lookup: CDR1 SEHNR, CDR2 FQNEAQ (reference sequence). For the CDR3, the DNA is TGTGCCAGCAGCTTAGAAGGGACAGGGAATGAAAAACTGTTTTTT. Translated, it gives CASSLEGTGNEKLFF. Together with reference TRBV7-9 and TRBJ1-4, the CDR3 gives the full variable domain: DTGVSQNPRHKITKRGQNVTFRCDPISEHNRLYWYRQTLGQGPEFLTYFQNEAQLEKSRLLSDRFSAERPKGSFSTLEIQRTEQGDSAMYLCASSLEGTGNEKLFFGSGTQLSVL.

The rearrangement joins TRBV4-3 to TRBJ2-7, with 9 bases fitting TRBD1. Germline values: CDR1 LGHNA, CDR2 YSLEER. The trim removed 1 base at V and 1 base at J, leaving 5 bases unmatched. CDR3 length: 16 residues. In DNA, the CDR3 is TGCGCCAGCAGCCAAGGGACAGGGGATTCATCCTACGAGCAGTACTTC. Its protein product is CASSQGTGDSSYEQYF.

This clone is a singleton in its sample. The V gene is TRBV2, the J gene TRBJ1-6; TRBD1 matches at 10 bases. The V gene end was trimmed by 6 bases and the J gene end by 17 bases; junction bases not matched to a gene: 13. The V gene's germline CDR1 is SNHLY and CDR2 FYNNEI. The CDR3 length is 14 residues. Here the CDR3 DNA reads TGTGCCAGCAGGGACGGACAGGGGGGGTTTCTCGTCCACTTT. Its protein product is CASRDGQGGFLVHF.

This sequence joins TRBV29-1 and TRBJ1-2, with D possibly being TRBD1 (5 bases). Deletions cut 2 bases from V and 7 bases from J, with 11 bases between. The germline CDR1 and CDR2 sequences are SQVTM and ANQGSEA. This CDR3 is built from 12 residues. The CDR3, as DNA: TGCAGCGTTGAATGGAGACAGTCTGGCTACACCTTC. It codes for CSVEWRQSGYTF. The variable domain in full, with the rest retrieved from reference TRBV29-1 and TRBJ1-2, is SAVISQKPSRDICQRGTSLTIQCQVDSQVTMMFWYRQQPGQSLTLIATANQGSEATYESGFVIDKFPISRPNLTFSTLTVSNMSPEDSSIYLCSVEWRQSGYTFGSGTRLTVV.

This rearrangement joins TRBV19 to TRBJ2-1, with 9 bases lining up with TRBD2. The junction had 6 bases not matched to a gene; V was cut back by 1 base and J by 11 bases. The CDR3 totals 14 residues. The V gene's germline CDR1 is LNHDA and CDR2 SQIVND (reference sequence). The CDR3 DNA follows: TGTGCCAGTAGTATAGGGGGCCTAGCGGGACAGCAGTTCTTC. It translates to CASSIGGLAGQQFF. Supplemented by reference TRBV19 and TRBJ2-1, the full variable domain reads DGGITQSPKYLFRKEGQNVTLSCEQNLNHDAMYWYRQDPGQGLRLIYYSQIVNDFQKGDIAEGYSVSREKKESFPLTVTSAQKNPTAFYLCASSIGGLAGQQFFGPGTRLTVL.

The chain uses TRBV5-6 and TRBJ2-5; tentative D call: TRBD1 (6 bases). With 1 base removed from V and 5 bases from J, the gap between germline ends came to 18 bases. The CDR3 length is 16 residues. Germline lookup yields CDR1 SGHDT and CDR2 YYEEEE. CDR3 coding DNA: TGTGCCAGCAGCTTGAGACAGGTATTCTTCCTGGAGACCCAGTACTTC. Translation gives CASSLRQVFFLETQYF.

CDR3 in DNA: TGTGCCAGCAGTCCGGGACATAATCAGCCCCAGCATTTT. It codes for CASSPGHNQPQHF. The rearrangement uses TRBV19 and TRBJ1-5; tentatively, D is TRBD1 (6 bases). The CDR3 is 13 residues long. Trimming took 9 bases from V and 4 from J, leaving 13 bases between them. Germline V lookup: CDR1 LNHDA, CDR2 SQIVND (reference sequence).

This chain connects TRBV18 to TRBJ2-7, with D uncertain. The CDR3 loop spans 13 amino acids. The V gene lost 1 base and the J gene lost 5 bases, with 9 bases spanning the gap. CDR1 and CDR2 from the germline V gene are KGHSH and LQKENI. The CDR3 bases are TGTGCCAGCTCACCACGAGTTACTAACGAGCAGTACTTC. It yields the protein CASSPRVTNEQYF.

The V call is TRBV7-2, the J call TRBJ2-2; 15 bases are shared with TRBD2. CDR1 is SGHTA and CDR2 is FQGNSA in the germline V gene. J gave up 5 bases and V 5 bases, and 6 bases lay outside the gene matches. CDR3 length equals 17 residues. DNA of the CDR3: TGTGCCAGCAGCCAATGGACTAGCGGGGGGGGGACCGGGGAGCTGTTTTTT. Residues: CASSQWTSGGGTGELFF.